This is a list of T cell receptor beta chains from one sample in a study of PD-L1 blockade in urothelial cancer. Assay used: immunoSEQ multiplex PCR; TCRdb lists only in-frame clones, some missing. The table records over 65,000 clones, roughly 88% of them present only once. The material was PBMCs, obtained around atezolizumab (anti-PD-L1) treatment. The source is a man in his sixties or seventies with urothelial cancer. CDR3s include the opening cysteine and the closing phenylalanine or tryptophan. The order of the fields is J gene, V gene, CDR3 protein.

>TRBJ2-7|TRBV28
CASSRDSSYEQYF
>TRBJ1-1|TRBV27
CASSFRMGLGTGSTEAFF
>TRBJ2-3|TRBV7-3
CASSLTFQAQATSTDTQYF
>TRBJ1-5|TRBV6-8
CASPDRNSNQPQHF
>TRBJ2-7|TRBV18
CASSPRTGEYEQYF
>TRBJ2-6|TRBV10-3
CAISESAGRGSGANVLTF
>TRBJ1-2|TRBV6-1
CASSDPTGAGYTF
>TRBJ2-7|TRBV7-3
CASSLAGGEQYF
>TRBJ2-1|TRBV6-5
CASTLSGGRQFF
>TRBJ2-3|TRBV9
CASSPWRTDTQYF
>TRBJ2-5|TRBV5-6
CASSKGLGETQYF
>TRBJ2-3|TRBV5-4
CASSTTSGRATDTQYF
>TRBJ2-7|TRBV9
CASSVVKSSLPNYEQYF
>TRBJ2-6|TRBV29-1
CSVEVGERGANVLTF
>TRBJ1-5|TRBV28
CASWGEGTQPQHF
>TRBJ2-3|TRBV13
CASSPVSGHSTTDTQYF
>TRBJ1-2|TRBV28
CASSFQGQDKGGYTF
>TRBJ2-7|TRBV30
CAWRLRGSSYEQYF
>TRBJ1-1|TRBV6-5
CASSYSPRGGAFF
>TRBJ2-3|TRBV6-1
CASSERVLVLGDTQYF
>TRBJ2-1|TRBV5-1
CASSRGNNEQFF
>TRBJ2-1|TRBV11-2
CASSLDPGGLPGGNEQFF
>TRBJ2-3|TRBV14
CASSPRADTQYF
>TRBJ2-1|TRBV7-8
CASSLARTGLNNEQFF
>TRBJ2-1|TRBV6-6
CASGITGVLSYNEQFF
>TRBJ2-7|TRBV5-1
CASSLGRLKPYEQYF
>TRBJ1-1|TRBV6-5
CASSYSTGANTEAFF
>TRBJ1-2|TRBV5-4
CASSLGDRDYGYTF
>TRBJ2-2|TRBV11-1
CASRRYTGELFF
>TRBJ2-6|TRBV7-2
CASSSRISGANVLTF
>TRBJ2-1|TRBV19
CASNQQVGNNEQFF
>TRBJ1-1|TRBV30
CAWSRGQNTEAFF
>TRBJ2-1|TRBV6-4
CASGSGSTAEQFF
>TRBJ2-2|TRBV28
CASTQLGQNSNTGELFF
>TRBJ2-7|TRBV7-3
CASSLFLDYDELYEQYF
>TRBJ2-1|TRBV19
CASSVGQGVYNEQFF
>TRBJ2-5|TRBV5-1
CASSPRTSGQETQYF
>TRBJ1-5|TRBV19
CASSIVGPNQPQHF
>TRBJ2-7|TRBV7-9
CASSLGSGRAYEQYF
>TRBJ2-7|TRBV14
CASSRGTSGSRYEQYF
>TRBJ1-1|TRBV11-1
CASSPRRAGNTEAFF
>TRBJ2-1|TRBV18
CASSPSGMRGEQFF
>TRBJ2-7|TRBV5-6
CASSPPRGRVSSYEQYF
>TRBJ1-2|TRBV2
CASSEEQGSYYGYTF
>TRBJ2-3|TRBV5-1
CASSPTSGSTDTQYF
>TRBJ1-1|TRBV28
CASSFAGSNTEAFF
>TRBJ2-7|TRBV5-1
CASSLAPLAGVLYEQYF
>TRBJ2-3|TRBV7-8
CASSLGLAGGPSGDTQYF
>TRBJ1-5|TRBV29-1
CSVVTGWEGQPQHF
>TRBJ2-3|TRBV9
CASSVEGGQIPTDTQYF
>TRBJ1-1|TRBV7-2
CASSHEAFF
>TRBJ1-4|TRBV5-1
CASSWGTGDEKLFF
>TRBJ2-1|TRBV27
CASIGLAEAYNEQFF
>TRBJ1-2|TRBV6-5
CASSPLRDSYGYTF
>TRBJ2-2|TRBV4-1
CASSQLWREDTGELFF
>TRBJ2-7|TRBV28
CASGRMRTSGSGEQYF
>TRBJ1-2|TRBV30
CAWRDQGDPYGYTF
>TRBJ2-7|TRBV15
CATSRDIGAGGSYEQYF
>TRBJ2-1|TRBV19
CASTRTSGSSYNEQFF
>TRBJ2-7|TRBV10-3
CAISEEATYEQYF